This T cell receptor beta chain was identified in a study of regulatory T cells in long-lasting Graves disease. Time point noted: newly diagnosed GD, antithyroid drugs for less than 3 months. The authors made the TCR library using RNA they extracted from PBMCs. According to the study, TCR beta libraries were built with iRepertoire HTBI primers and CDR3-region Arm-PCR. Each CDR3 protein gets one entry after TCRdb re-called the multiplex PCR reads with MiXCR. The table has 250,000 to 300,000 distinct CDR3 sequences, about 18% seen once; the top ten hold 12% to 15%. The same specimen was also included in a second study, on T cells in Graves' hyperthyroidism and ophthalmopathy. As that study records: Among thyroid clonotypes expanded above 0.001, most also appeared in blood.

The TCR comes from a woman aged 30 to 39 with Graves disease. The specimen was peripheral blood mononuclear cells (PBMCs), collected at new diagnosis, from a patient treated with antithyroid drugs.

This CDR3 is CASSIFTGAPPYEQYF. DNA of the CDR3: TGTGCCAGTAGTATCTTCACAGGGGCGCCCCCCTACGAGCAGTACTTC. The chain uses TRBV19 and TRBJ2-7; TRBD1 matches at 7 bases. This CDR3 is built from 16 residues. Germline CDR1 and CDR2: LNHDA and SQIVND (reference sequence). With 3 bases clipped from V and 2 bases from J, the junction kept 10 bases outside the gene matches. Combining the CDR3 with reference TRBV19 and TRBJ2-7 gives the whole variable domain DGGITQSPKYLFRKEGQNVTLSCEQNLNHDAMYWYRQDPGQGLRLIYYSQIVNDFQKGDIAEGYSVSREKKESFPLTVTSAQKNPTAFYLCASSIFTGAPPYEQYFGPGTRLTVT.